This TCR beta chain emerged from a study of type 1 regulatory T cells. This clonotype occurred many times. Its antigen is not identified. Via MiXCR, TCRdb re-called the reads, giving one row per CDR3 protein. The sample has tens of thousands of distinct CDR3 sequences, 9% to 15% seen once. Source material: cultured non-Tr1 T cells, either the whole culture or a sorted T cell fraction (not recorded which). This receptor was taken from a human donor in good health.

The CDR3 reads CSARPGGGKNIQYF. In nucleotides, the CDR3 is TGCAGTGCTCGCCCAGGGGGTGGCAAAAACATTCAGTACTTC. This rearrangement joins TRBV20-1 to TRBJ2-4, with 7 bases that match TRBD1. CDR3 length: 14 amino acids. From germline, CDR1 is DFQATT and CDR2 SNEGSKA (reference sequence). V dropped 5 bases and J dropped 3; count of bases not matched to a gene: 7.